A selection of T cell receptor beta chains follows, all from one sample in a study of blood T cell repertoires in COVID-19. TCRdb's table, derived via immunoSEQ multiplex PCR, lists solely in-frame clones and lacks some. The sample contains under 200,000 clones, around 83% of which appear only once. Sequenced input: peripheral blood. The source of these receptors is a man aged 45 to 65 with active or convalescent COVID-19. CDR3s include the opening cysteine and the closing phenylalanine or tryptophan. D genes are given only for firm matches. Clone size is not always given. Where it is, it says once, few, many or a class for expanded clones.

d_gene | abundance | j_gene | v_gene | CDR3nt | CDR3aa
- | - | TRBJ1-1 | TRBV2 | TGTGCCAGCAGTGCCTGGGAGACCAGGGGACGGGTTAGCACTGAAGCTTTCTTT | CASSAWETRGRVSTEAFF
- | - | TRBJ2-1 | TRBV6-4 | TGTGCCAGCAGTGACTCTGCCCAGATCGATGAGCAGTTCTTC | CASSDSAQIDEQFF
TRBD1 | - | TRBJ1-1 | TRBV10-3 | TGTGCCATCTCATTGGGACAGGGAGGAACTGAAGCTTTCTTT | CAISLGQGGTEAFF
- | - | TRBJ1-1 | TRBV29-1 | TGCAGCGTTCAATACCAGGGATCGCGCACTGAAGCTTTCTTT | CSVQYQGSRTEAFF
- | - | TRBJ2-1 | TRBV5-5 | TGTGCCAGCAGCGGTCGACTTAATGAGCAGTTCTTC | CASSGRLNEQFF
TRBD2 | - | TRBJ2-7 | TRBV6-6 | TGTGCCAGCACCAGTAGCGGGGGGAGGTACGAGCAGTACTTC | CASTSSGGRYEQYF
TRBD1 | - | TRBJ2-5 | TRBV18 | TGTGCCAGCTCACAGACAGGGGGCGGAGAGACCCAGTACTTC | CASSQTGGGETQYF
- | - | TRBJ1-2 | TRBV7-8 | TGTGCCAGCAGCTCACAGGGTATTAACTATGGCTACACCTTC | CASSSQGINYGYTF
TRBD2 | once | TRBJ2-1 | TRBV24-1 | TGTGCCACCAGTGATTACCTCAAACCGACTAGCGGGAGAGGTAATGAGCAGTTCTTC | CATSDYLKPTSGRGNEQFF
TRBD2 | - | TRBJ2-1 | TRBV7-3 | TGTGCCAGCAGCTTAATGGGACGGCGGGAGATTCATGTCGATGAGCAGTTCTTC | CASSLMGRREIHVDEQFF
TRBD1 | - | TRBJ1-1 | TRBV11-3 | TGTGCCAGCAGCTTAGATCTGACAGGGGGCCGGACTGAAGCTTTCTTT | CASSLDLTGGRTEAFF
TRBD1 | - | TRBJ2-2 | TRBV5-1 | TGCGCCAGCAGCCGGGACAGACGGGCCGGGGAGCTGTTTTTT | CASSRDRRAGELFF
- | - | TRBJ2-7 | TRBV6-5 | TGTGCCAGCAGTCGCAGGAAGAACAACCCCTACGAGCAGTACTTC | CASSRRKNNPYEQYF
- | - | TRBJ2-7 | TRBV3-1/TRBV3-2 | TGTGCCAGCAGCCAAGATCGACTATATTCCTACGAGCAGTACTTC | CASSQDRLYSYEQYF
- | - | TRBJ2-1 | TRBV5-1 | TGCGCCAGCTCCGAGGCCCGTGAGCAGTTCTTC | CASSEAREQFF
- | - | TRBJ1-2 | TRBV11-3 | TGTGCCAGCAGCTTAATTACGGCAGGGATTTCGCGTGGCTACACCTTC | CASSLITAGISRGYTF